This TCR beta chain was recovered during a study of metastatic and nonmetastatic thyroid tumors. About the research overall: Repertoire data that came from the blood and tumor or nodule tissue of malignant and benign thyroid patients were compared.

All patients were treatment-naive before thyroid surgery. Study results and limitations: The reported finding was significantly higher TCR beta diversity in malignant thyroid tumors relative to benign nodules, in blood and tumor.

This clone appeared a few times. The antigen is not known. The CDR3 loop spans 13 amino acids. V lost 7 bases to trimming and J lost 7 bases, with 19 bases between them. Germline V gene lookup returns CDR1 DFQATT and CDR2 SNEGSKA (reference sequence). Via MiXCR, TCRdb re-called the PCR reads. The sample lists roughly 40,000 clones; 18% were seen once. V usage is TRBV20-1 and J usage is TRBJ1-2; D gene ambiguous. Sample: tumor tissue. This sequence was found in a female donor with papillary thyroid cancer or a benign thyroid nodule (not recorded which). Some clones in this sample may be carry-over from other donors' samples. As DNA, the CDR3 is TGCAGTGTGTTAGGGTGGTTCAGCTCTGGCTACACCTTC. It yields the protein CSVLGWFSSGYTF.